The source of this T cell receptor (beta chain) is a study of shared clonotypes between healthy human individuals. A note on this clone: Its antigen is unidentified.

Original processing methods: Junction-only immunoSEQ sequences carried no quality scores, so filtering differed. Assay used: immunoSEQ multiplex PCR; TCRdb lists only in-frame clones, some missing. The V and J calls and clone size were taken over from that table, and D and trimming were inferred from the DNA. The data show 2,100,000 or so clones, about 94% seen once. The CDR3 contains 14 residues. Germline lookup yields CDR1 LNHDA and CDR2 SQIVND (reference sequence). Trimming took off 4 bases at V and 0 bases at J, with 8 bases between the two ends. Overall study findings and caveats: Specimens sampled were limited to blood, with tissue repertoires likely differing.

The rearrangement uses TRBV19 and TRBJ2-3; D is unclear. Sequencing input: naive CD4+ T cells sorted from blood. Subset specified: CD45RA+ positively selected. The origin of this receptor is a man aged 18-30 years in good health. CDR3 loop: CASSTRPSTDTQYF. The CDR3 coding sequence is TGTGCCAGTAGTACCCGACCCAGCACAGATACGCAGTATTTT.